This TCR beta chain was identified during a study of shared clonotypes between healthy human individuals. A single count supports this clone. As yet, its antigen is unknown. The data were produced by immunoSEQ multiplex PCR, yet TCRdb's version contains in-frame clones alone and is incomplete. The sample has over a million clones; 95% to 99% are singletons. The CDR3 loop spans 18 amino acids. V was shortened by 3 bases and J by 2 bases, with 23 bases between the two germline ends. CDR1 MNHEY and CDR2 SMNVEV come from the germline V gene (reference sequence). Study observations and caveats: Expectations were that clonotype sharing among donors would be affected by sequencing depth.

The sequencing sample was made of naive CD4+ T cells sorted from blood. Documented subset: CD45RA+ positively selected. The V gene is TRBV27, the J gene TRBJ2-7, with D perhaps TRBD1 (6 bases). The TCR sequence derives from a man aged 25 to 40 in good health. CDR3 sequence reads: CASSLLRTGTPSTYEQYF. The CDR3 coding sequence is TGTGCCAGCAGTTTGCTCCGAACCGGGACACCTTCAACCTACGAGCAGTACTTC.